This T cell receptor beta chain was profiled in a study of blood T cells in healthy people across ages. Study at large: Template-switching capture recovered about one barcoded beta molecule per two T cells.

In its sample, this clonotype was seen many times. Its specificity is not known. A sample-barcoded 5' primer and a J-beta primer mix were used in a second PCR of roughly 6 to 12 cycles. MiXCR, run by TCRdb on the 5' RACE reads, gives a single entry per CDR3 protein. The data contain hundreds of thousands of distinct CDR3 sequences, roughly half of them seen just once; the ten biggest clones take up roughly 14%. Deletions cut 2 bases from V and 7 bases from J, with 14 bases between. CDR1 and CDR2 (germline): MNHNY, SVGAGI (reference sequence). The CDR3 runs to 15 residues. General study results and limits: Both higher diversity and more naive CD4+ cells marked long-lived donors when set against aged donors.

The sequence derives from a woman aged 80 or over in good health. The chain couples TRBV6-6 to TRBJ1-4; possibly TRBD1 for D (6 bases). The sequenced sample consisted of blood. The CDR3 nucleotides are TGTGCCAGCAGTTACGGGGGCCAGGGCAGTGAAAAACTGTTTTTT. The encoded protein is CASSYGGQGSEKLFF.